This T cell receptor beta chain was identified in a study of CD8 T cells in ankylosing spondylitis (dated by TCRdb to about 2017). Concerning the study at large: To find TCR variants linked to disease, the study profiled T cell receptor beta repertoires in ankylosing spondylitis patients and healthy donors. Peripheral blood samples were taken, and synovial fluid was additionally collected from ankylosing spondylitis patients. The full study cohort comprised 25 ankylosing spondylitis patients and around 100 healthy donors.

What the research found in general, with its limitations: Blood from ankylosing spondylitis patients appeared to be characterized by a TCR beta motif composed of about eight highly homologous amino acid variants. The disease-linked clones showed a CD8+ phenotype and occurred at relatively low frequencies in peripheral blood. Some TCR beta motif variants had previously been reported in synovial fluid and blood of reactive arthritis patients, which suggested common disease-initiation mechanisms. Significant enrichment of the disease-linked clones was reported in matched synovial fluid samples from ankylosing spondylitis patients.

The cysteine opens and the phenylalanine closes a CDR3 of 13 amino acids. The retained sequence is limited to the CDR3, 39 bases, with the frame set at the first base. V sheds 1 base and J sheds 5 bases, leaving 6 bases between their ends. Many counts were recorded for this clonotype. This receptor's antigen is unknown. No qualities accompany the bases; no much larger clone lies one base away. Sequencing was carried out with an Illumina HiSeq 2500. Quantitative 5'-RACE with molecular barcodes was the method used to prepare the TCR beta libraries. On the study's bioinformatics: To identify disease-linked TCR variants, a new computational method was used, one built on a probabilistic model of VDJ rearrangement. TCRdb reran the public reads through fastp at Q25 and MiXCR, keeping productive beta chains. Records with the same CDR3 protein are collapsed into one entry carrying the most frequent genes and DNA. Here the V and J calls rest on TCRdb's processing, not on the authors' analysis. The sample yields 220,000 or so distinct CDR3 sequences; 10% were counted once. About 20% of the sample rests with the top ten.

This clonotype originated in a male donor with ankylosing spondylitis or in good health (not recorded which). Sequences were obtained from blood, either unsorted or a sorted T cell fraction (not recorded which). The rearranged segments are TRBV12-3 or TRBV12-4 and TRBJ1-5; the D gene identity is not certain. The CDR3 protein is CASSLGADQPQHF. The nucleotide sequence reads as follows: TGTGCCAGCAGTTTAGGGGCGGATCAGCCCCAGCATTTT.